The T cell receptor (beta chain) described here comes from a study of preoperative IRX-2 immunotherapy in early breast cancer. Indicated treatment: preoperative locoregional IRX-2 cytokine immunotherapy. V dropped 7 bases and J dropped 0 bases, with 18 bases sitting between them. There are 16 residues in the CDR3. The V gene's germline CDR1 is LNHDA and CDR2 SQIVND (reference sequence). Sequencing was performed with immunoSEQ multiplex PCR; in TCRdb, only in-frame clones are kept and a portion is missing. Altogether some 30,000 clones are present, about nine tenths being singletons, with the ten largest covering around 1.6%.

This clonotype was obtained from a human donor with breast cancer. The sequencing used tumor tissue, collected after IRX-2 immunotherapy. V is TRBV19 and J is TRBJ2-5; TRBD2 might be the D (5 bases). In DNA form, the CDR3 reads TGTGCCAGTACCCCTGGAGGAGAACTATACCAAGAGACCCAGTACTTC. This sequence encodes CASTPGGELYQETQYF.